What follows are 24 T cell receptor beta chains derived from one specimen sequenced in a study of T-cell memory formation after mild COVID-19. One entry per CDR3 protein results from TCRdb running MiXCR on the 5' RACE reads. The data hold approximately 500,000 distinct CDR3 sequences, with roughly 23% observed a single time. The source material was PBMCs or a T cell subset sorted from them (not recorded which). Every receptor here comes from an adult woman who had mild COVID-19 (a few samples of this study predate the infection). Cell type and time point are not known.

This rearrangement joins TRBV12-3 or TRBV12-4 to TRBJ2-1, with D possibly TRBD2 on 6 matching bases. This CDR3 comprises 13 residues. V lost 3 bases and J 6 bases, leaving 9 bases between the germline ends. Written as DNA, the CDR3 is TGTGCCAGCAGTTTTGGCGGGGCCAATGAGCAGTTCTTC. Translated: CASSFGGANEQFF.

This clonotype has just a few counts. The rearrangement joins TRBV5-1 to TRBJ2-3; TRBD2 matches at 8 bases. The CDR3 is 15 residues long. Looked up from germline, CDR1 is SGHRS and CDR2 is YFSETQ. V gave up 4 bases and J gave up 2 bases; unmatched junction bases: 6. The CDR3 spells CASSERGGLTDTQYF. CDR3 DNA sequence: TGCGCCAGCAGCGAACGGGGGGGCCTCACAGATACGCAGTATTTT.

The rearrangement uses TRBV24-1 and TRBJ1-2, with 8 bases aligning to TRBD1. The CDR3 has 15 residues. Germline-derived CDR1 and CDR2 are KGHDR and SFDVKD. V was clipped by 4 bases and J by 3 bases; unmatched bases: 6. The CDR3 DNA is TGTGCCACCAGTGACGCGGACAGGGCAGACTATGGCTACACCTTC. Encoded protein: CATSDADRADYGYTF.

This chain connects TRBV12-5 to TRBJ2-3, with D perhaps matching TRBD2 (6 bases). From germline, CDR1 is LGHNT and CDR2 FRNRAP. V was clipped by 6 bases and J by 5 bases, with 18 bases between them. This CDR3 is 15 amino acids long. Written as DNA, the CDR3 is TGTGCTAGTGGCCCGGGGGTGGGGAAGGTAGATACGCAGTATTTT. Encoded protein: CASGPGVGKVDTQYF.

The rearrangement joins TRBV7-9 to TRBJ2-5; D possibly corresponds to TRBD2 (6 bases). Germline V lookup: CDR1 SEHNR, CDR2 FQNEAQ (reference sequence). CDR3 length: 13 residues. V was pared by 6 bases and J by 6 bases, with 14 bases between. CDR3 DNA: TGTGCCAGCAGACCGGGAGAGGAAAAGACCCAGTACTTC. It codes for CASRPGEEKTQYF.

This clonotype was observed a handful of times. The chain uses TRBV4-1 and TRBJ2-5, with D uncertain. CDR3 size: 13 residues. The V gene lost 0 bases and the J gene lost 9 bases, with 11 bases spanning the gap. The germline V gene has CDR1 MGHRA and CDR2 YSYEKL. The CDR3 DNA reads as TGCGCCAGCAGCCAAGACAACCTACGGGCCCAGTACTTC. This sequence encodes CASSQDNLRAQYF.

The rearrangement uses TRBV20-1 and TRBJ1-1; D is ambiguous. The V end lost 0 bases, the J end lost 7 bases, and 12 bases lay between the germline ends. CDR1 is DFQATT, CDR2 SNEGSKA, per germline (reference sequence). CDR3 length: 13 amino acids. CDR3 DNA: TGCAGTGCTAGAGATCAAGAAAACCGTGAAGCTTTCTTT. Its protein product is CSARDQENREAFF.

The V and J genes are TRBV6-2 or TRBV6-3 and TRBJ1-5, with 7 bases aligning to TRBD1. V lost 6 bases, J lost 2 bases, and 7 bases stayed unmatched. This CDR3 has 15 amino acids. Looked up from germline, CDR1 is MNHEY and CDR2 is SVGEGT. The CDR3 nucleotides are TGTGCCAGCAGAACCCAGGGGGACGGCAATCAGCCCCAGCATTTT. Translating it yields CASRTQGDGNQPQHF.

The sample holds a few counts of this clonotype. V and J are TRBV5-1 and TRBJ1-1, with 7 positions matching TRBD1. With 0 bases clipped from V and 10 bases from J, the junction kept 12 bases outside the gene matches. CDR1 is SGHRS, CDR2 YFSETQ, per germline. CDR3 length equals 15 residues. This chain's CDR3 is CASSLDAQDRRSAFF. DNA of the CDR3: TGCGCCAGCAGCTTGGATGCCCAGGACAGGAGGTCAGCTTTCTTT. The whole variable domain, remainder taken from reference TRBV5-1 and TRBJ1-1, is KAGVTQTPRYLIKTRGQQVTLSCSPISGHRSVSWYQQTPGQGLQFLFEYFSETQRNKGNFPGRFSGRQFSNSRSEMNVSTLELGDSALYLCASSLDAQDRRSAFFGQGTRLTVV.

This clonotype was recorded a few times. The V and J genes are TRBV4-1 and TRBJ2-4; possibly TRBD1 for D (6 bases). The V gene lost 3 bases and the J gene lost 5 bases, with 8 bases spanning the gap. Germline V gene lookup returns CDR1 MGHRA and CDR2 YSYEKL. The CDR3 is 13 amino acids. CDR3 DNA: TGCGCCAGCAGCCAGAGACAGGAAAACATTCAGTACTTC. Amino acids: CASSQRQENIQYF.

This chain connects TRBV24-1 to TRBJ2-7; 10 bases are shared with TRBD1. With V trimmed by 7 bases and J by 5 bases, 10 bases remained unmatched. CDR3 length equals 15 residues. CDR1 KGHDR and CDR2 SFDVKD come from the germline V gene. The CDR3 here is CATSGVGTGENEQYF. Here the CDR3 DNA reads TGTGCCACCAGCGGAGTCGGGACAGGGGAGAACGAGCAGTACTTC.

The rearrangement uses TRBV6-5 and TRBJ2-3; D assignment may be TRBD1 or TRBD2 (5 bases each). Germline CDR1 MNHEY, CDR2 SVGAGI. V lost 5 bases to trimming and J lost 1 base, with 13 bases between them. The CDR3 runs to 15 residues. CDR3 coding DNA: TGTGCCAGCAGTGACAGAGGGAAAGGCACAGATACGCAGTATTTT. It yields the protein CASSDRGKGTDTQYF.

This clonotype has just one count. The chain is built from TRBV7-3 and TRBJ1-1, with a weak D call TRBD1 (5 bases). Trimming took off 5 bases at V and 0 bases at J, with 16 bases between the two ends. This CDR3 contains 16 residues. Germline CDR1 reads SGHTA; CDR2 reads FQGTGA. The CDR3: CASSRIGGKMNTEAFF. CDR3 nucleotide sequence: TGTGCCAGCAGCCGAATCGGGGGGAAAATGAACACTGAAGCTTTCTTT.

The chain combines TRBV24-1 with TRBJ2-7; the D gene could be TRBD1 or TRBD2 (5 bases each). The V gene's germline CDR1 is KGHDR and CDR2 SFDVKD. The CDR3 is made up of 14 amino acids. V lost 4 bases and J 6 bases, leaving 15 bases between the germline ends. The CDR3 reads CATSDGTAPTEQYF. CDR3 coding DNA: TGTGCCACCAGTGACGGGACCGCTCCTACCGAGCAGTACTTC.

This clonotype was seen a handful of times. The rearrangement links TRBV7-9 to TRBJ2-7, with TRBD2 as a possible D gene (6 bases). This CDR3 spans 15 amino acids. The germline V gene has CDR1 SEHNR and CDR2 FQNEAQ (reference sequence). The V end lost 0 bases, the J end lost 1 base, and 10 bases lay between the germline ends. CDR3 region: CASSLAAGQSYEQYF. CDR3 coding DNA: TGTGCCAGCAGCTTAGCTGCGGGGCAGTCCTACGAGCAGTACTTC. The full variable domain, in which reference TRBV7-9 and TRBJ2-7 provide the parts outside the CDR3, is DTGVSQNPRHKITKRGQNVTFRCDPISEHNRLYWYRQTLGQGPEFLTYFQNEAQLEKSRLLSDRFSAERPKGSFSTLEIQRTEQGDSAMYLCASSLAAGQSYEQYFGPGTRLTVT.

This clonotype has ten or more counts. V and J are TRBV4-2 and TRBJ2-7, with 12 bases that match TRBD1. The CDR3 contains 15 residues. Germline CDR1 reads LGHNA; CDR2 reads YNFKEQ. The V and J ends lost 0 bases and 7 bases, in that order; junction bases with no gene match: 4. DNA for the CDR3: TGTGCCAGCAGCCAAGAGGGACAGGGGGCTGAGGAGCAGTACTTC. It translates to CASSQEGQGAEEQYF.

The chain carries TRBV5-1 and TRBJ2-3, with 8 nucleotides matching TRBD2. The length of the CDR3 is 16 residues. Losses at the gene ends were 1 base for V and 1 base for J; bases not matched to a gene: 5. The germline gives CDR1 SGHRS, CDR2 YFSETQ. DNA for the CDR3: TGCGCCAGCAGCTTGTTACCAGCGGGGGGCACAGATACGCAGTATTTT. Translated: CASSLLPAGGTDTQYF.

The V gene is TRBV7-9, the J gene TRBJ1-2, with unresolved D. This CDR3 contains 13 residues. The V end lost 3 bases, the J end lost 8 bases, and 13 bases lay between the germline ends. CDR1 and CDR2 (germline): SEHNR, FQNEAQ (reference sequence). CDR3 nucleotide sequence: TGTGCCAGCAGCTTCTGGGAACCGGACGGCTACACCTTC. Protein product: CASSFWEPDGYTF.

CDR3 amino acids: CASSYLGQPQETQYF. The CDR3 nucleotides are TGTGCCAGCAGTTACTTGGGACAGCCTCAAGAGACCCAGTACTTC. The V call is TRBV6-5, the J call TRBJ2-5; 7 positions agree with TRBD1. Germline V lookup: CDR1 MNHEY, CDR2 SVGAGI. Trimming removed 1 base from V and 2 bases from J; junction bases left unmatched: 4. The CDR3 spans 15 residues.

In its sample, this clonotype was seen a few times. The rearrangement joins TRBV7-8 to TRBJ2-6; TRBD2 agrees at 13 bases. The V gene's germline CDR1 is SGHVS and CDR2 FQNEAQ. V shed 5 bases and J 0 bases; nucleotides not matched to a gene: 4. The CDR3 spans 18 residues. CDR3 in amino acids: CASSRTSGGASGANVLTF. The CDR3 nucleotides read TGTGCCAGCAGCCGTACTAGCGGGGGGGCCTCTGGGGCCAACGTCCTGACTTTC.

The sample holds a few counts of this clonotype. CDR3 residues: CASPIGGTYNEQFF. Written as DNA, the CDR3 is TGTGCCAGCCCCATAGGAGGTACCTACAATGAGCAGTTCTTC. The chain employs TRBV6-2 or TRBV6-3 and TRBJ2-1; TRBD2 is a possible D gene (5 bases). V was cut by 8 bases and J by 2 bases, with 13 bases left in between. In germline, CDR1 is MNHEY, CDR2 SVGEGT. The CDR3 contains 14 residues.

The CDR3 loop is CSVREGETVGSDTQYF. CDR3 nucleotides: TGCAGTGTCAGAGAGGGGGAGACAGTAGGCTCAGATACGCAGTATTTT. The chain employs TRBV20-1 and TRBJ2-3; D perhaps matches TRBD1 (6 bases). CDR3 length: 16 amino acids. Per germline, CDR1 DFQATT and CDR2 SNEGSKA (reference sequence). Trimming removed 7 bases from V and 4 bases from J, with 24 bases in between.

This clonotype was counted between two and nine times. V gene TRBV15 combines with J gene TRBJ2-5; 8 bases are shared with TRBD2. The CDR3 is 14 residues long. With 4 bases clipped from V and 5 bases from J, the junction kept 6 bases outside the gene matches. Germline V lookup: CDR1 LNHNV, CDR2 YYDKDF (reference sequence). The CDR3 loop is CATSTGGDLETQYF. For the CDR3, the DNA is TGTGCCACCAGCACCGGGGGGGATCTGGAGACCCAGTACTTC.

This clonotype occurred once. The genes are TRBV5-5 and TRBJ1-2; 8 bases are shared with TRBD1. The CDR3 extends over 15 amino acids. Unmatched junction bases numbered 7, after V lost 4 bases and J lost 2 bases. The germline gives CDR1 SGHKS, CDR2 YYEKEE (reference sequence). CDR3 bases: TGTGCCAGCAGCCCCCGGACAGGGACCAACTATGGCTACACCTTC. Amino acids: CASSPRTGTNYGYTF.